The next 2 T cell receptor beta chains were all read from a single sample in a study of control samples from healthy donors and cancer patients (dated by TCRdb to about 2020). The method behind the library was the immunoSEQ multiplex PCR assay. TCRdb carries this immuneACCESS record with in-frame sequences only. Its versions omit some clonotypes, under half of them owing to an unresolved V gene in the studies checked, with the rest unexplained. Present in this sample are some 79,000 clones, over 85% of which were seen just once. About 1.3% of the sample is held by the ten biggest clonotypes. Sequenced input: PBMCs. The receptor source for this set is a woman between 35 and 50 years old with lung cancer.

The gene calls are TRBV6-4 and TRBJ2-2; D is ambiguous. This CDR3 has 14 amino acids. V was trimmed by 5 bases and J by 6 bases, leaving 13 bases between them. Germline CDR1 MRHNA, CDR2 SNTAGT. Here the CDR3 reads CASSNSQDAGELFF. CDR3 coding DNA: TGTGCCAGCAGTAACAGTCAGGACGCCGGGGAGCTGTTTTTT.

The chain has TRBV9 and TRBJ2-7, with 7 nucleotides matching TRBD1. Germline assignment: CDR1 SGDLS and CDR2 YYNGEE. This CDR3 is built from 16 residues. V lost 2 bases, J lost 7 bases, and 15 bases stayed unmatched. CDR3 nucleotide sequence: TGTGCCAGCAGCGTTAACCGACAGGGAACGGTGAGGGAGCAGTACTTC. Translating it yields CASSVNRQGTVREQYF.